This T cell receptor beta chain is from a study of T-cell reconstitution after alpha-beta-depleted transplantation in children. Whole-study findings and limits: It was surviving recipient T cells and thymic progenitors that gave some patients high TCRbeta diversity at day 60. Roughly two months post-transplant, alpha-beta T cells reportedly originated from several hundred graft clones that had expanded. T-cell numbers and diversity, one year after transplant, stemmed largely from T cells that were newly produced.

Germline V CDR1 and CDR2: MDHEN, SYDVKM. V lost 6 bases and J lost 0, with 8 bases in between. The CDR3 extends over 13 amino acids. Preparation of the TCRbeta library involved a method that used unique molecular identifiers. One entry per CDR3 protein results from TCRdb running MiXCR on the PCR reads. The data show hundreds of thousands of distinct CDR3 sequences, around 13% seen once. This clonotype was seen more than once but under ten times. The antigen is not known. This TCR was recovered from a girl aged 2-10 years with congenital amegakaryocytic thrombocytopenia, due to receive a stem cell transplant. The rearrangement links TRBV28 to TRBJ2-5, with D maybe TRBD2 (6 bases). The sequenced sample was PBMCs, obtained before TCRalphabeta/CD19-depleted stem cell transplant. CDR3 residues: CASRSGYQETQYF. Written as DNA, the CDR3 is TGTGCCAGCAGGAGCGGGTACCAAGAGACCCAGTACTTC.